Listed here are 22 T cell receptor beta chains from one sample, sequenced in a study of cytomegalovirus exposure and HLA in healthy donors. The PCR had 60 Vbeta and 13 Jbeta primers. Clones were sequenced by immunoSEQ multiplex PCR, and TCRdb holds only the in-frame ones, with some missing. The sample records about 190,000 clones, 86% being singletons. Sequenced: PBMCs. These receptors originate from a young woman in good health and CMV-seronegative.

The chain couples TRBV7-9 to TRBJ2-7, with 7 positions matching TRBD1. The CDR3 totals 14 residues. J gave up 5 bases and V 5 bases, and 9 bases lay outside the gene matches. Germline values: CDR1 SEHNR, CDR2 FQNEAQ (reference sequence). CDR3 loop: CASSPPFDRDEQYF. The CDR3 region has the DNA TGTGCCAGCAGCCCCCCTTTTGACAGGGACGAGCAGTACTTC.

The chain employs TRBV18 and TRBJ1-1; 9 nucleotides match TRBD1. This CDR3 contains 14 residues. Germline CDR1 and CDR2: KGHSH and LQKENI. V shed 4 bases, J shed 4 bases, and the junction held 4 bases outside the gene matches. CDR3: CASSLSDRGTEAFF. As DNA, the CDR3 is TGTGCCAGCTCACTTTCGGACAGGGGCACTGAAGCTTTCTTT.

Written as DNA, the CDR3 is TGTGCCAGCAGCTTGGGGGGGAGGGGGGACGAGCAGTACTTC. It encodes CASSLGGRGDEQYF. The chain uses TRBV7-9 and TRBJ2-7; a possible D gene is TRBD2 (7 bases). Trimming left V 3 bases short and J 5 bases short, with 14 bases between. This CDR3 has 14 residues. Per the germline V gene, CDR1 is SEHNR and CDR2 is FQNEAQ (reference sequence).

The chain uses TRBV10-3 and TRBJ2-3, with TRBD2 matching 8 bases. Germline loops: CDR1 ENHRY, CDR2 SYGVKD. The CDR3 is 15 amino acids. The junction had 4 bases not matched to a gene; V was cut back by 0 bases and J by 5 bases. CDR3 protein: CAISESGTSGDTQYF. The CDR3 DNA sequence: TGTGCCATCAGTGAGTCCGGAACTAGCGGAGATACGCAGTATTTT.

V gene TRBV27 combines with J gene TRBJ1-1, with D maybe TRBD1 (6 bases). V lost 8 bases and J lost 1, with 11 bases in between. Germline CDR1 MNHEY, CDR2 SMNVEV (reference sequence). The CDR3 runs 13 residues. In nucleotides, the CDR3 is TGTGCCAGCCGGCACAGGGAGAACACTGAAGCTTTCTTT. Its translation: CASRHRENTEAFF.

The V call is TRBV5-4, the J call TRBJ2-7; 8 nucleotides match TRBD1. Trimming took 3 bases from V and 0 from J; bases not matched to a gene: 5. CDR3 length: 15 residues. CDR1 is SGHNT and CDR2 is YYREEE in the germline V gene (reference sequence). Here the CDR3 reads CASSWGQDPSYEQYF. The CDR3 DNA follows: TGTGCCAGCAGCTGGGGACAGGATCCCTCCTACGAGCAGTACTTC.

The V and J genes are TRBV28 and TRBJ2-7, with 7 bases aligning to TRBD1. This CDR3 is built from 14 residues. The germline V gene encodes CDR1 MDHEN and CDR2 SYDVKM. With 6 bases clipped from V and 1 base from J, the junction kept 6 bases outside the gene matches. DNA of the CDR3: TGTGCCAGCAGCCTTCGGACAGGATCCTACGAGCAGTACTTC. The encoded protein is CASSLRTGSYEQYF.

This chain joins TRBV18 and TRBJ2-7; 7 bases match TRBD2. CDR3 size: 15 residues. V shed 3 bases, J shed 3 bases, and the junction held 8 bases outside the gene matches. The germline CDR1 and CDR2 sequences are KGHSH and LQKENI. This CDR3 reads CASSPESGARYEQYF. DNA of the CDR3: TGTGCCAGCTCACCCGAAAGCGGGGCCCGCTACGAGCAGTACTTC.

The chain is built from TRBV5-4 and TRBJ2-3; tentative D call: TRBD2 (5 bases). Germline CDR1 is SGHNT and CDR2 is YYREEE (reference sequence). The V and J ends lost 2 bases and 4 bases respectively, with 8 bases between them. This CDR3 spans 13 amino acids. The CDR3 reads CASSFSAADTQYF. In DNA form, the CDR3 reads TGTGCCAGCAGCTTTAGCGCGGCAGATACGCAGTATTTT.

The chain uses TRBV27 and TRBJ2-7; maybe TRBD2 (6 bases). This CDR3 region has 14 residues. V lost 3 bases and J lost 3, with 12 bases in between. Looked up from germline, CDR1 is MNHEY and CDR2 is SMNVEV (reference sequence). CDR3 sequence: CASSFGGNVYEQYF. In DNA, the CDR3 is TGTGCCAGCAGTTTCGGGGGTAATGTCTACGAGCAGTACTTC.

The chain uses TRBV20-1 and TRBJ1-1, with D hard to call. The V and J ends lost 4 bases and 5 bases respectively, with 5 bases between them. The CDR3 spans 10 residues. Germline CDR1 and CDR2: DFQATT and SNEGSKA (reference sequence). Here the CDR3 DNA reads TGCAGTGCTATATATACTGAAGCTTTCTTT. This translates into CSAIYTEAFF.

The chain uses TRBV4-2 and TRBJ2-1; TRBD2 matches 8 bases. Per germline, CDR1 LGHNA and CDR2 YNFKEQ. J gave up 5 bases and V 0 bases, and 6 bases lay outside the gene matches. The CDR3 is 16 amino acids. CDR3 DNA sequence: TGTGCCAGCAGCCAAGACTGGCTAGCGGGTAACAATGAGCAGTTCTTC. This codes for CASSQDWLAGNNEQFF.

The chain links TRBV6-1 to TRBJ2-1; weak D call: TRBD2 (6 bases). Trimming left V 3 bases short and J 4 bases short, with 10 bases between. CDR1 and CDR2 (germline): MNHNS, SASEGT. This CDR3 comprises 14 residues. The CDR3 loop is CASSEAGSYNEQFF. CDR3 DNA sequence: TGTGCCAGCAGTGAGGCGGGGTCTTACAATGAGCAGTTCTTC.

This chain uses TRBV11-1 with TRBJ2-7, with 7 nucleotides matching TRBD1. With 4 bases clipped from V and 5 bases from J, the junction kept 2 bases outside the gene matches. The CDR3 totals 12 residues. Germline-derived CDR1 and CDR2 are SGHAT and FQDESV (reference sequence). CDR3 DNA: TGTGCCAGCAGCTCTGACAGGGACGAGCAGTACTTC. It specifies CASSSDRDEQYF.

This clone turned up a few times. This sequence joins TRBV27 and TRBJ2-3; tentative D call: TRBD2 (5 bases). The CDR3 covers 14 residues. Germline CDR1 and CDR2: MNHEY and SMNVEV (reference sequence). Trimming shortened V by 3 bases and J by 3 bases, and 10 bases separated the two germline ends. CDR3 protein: CASSFRGPTDTQYF. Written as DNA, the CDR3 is TGTGCCAGCAGTTTCCGAGGGCCTACAGATACGCAGTATTTT.

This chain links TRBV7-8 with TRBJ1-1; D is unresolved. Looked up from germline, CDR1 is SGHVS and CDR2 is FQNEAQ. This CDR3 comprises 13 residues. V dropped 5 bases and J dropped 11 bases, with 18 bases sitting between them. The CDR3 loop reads CASSLVAGGSAFF. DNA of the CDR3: TGTGCCAGCAGCCTGGTGGCAGGTGGATCGGCTTTCTTT.

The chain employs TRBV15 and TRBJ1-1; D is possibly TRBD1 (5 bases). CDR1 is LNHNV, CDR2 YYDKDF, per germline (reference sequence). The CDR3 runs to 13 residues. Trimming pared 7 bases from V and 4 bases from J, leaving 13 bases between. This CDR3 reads CATTWGFGTEAFF. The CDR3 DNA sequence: TGTGCCACCACATGGGGCTTCGGCACTGAAGCTTTCTTT.

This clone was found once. CDR3 DNA sequence: TGTGCCAGCAGCCAAGTCTTAGATGAGCAGTTCTTC. Translation: CASSQVLDEQFF. The V call is TRBV14, the J call TRBJ2-1; D not certain. The CDR3 sequence is 12 residues long. Looked up from germline, CDR1 is SGHDN and CDR2 is FVKESK. V lost 1 base, J lost 8 bases, and 6 bases lay in between.

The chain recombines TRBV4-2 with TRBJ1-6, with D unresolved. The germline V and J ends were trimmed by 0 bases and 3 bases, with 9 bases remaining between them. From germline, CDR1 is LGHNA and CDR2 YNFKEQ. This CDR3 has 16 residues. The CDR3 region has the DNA TGTGCCAGCAGCCAAGATCCCGGGAGCTATAATTCACCCCTCCACTTT. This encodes CASSQDPGSYNSPLHF.

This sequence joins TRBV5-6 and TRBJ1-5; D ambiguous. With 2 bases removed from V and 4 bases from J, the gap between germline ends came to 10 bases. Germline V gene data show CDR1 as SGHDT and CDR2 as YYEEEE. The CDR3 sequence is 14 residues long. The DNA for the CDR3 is TGTGCCAGCAGCTTAGGAGCCACTAATCAGCCCCAGCATTTT. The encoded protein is CASSLGATNQPQHF.

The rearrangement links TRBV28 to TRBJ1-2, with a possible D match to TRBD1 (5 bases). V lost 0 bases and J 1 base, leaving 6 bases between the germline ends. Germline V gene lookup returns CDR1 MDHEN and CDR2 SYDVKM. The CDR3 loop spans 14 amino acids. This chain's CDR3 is CASSLWGLNYGYTF. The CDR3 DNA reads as TGTGCCAGCAGTTTATGGGGGCTTAACTATGGCTACACCTTC.

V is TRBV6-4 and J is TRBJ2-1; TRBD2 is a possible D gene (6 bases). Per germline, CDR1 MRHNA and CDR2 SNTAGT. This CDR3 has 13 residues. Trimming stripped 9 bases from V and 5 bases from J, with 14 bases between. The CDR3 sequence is CASRESGHNEQFF. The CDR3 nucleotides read TGTGCCAGTAGGGAGAGCGGGCACAATGAGCAGTTCTTC.